The subject of this entry is one TCR beta chain. Its antigen specificity is not known. The input lacks base qualities; no much larger clone sits a single base away. The CDR3 covers 15 residues, taking in both the cysteine and the phenylalanine. Just CDR3 DNA is preserved here, 45 bases in frame from base 1. Trimming takes 5 bases off V and 6 bases off J; junction bases not matched to a gene: 4. From a lookup of the germline V gene, CDR1 and CDR2 are MNHEY and SVGAGI. This record belongs to a study of blood T cell repertoires in COVID-19 (TCRdb year 2020). Notes on the research overall: Samples covering the acute and convalescent phases of COVID-19 were provided by collaborators in the United States, Italy and Spain. The sample metadata nearly always contained a de-identified subject ID, COVID-19 status, age in years and sex. HLA class I and class II types, where available, came from metadata supplied by the sample provider rather than from assay-based typing. The prospective study material was composed of cDNA or gDNA derived from T cells, B-cell-depleted T cells, or PBMCs. The repertoires were released in a freely available public database meant as a resource for research on the immune response to SARS-CoV-2. The samples were drawn from two sources: the first 160 participants of the ongoing ImmuneRACE study, and approximately 1,300 subjects contributed by 6 global collaborators. Subjects who had been exposed to COVID-19, were actively infected with it, or had recovered from it provided the deeply sampled blood TCRbeta repertoires that made up the dataset. Findings and caveats that apply to the study as a whole: The amount of clinical and demographic metadata varied by source and participant and was provided uncurated.

TCRbeta CDR3 regions were amplified from genomic DNA using the immunoSEQ Assay, a bias-controlled multiplex PCR. The study's processing was this. Nucleated cell counts per sample were estimated from amplification of reference gene primers within the assay. To quantify the absolute abundance of each unique TCRbeta CDR3 rearrangement, sequence reads were collapsed and filtered. Productive Simpson clonality was computed per sample as the square root of Simpson's diversity index over productive rearrangements. TCRdb provides this immuneACCESS table in a form limited to in-frame rearrangements. Some clones are lacking; in checked studies, under half of them reflect an unresolved V gene, and why the rest are absent is not known. From that table come the V and J calls and clone size; the DNA was used to work out D and trimming. Present in this sample are almost 400,000 clones, roughly 90% of which were seen just once. In total, the top ten clones hold around 0.95% of the sample.

Participants in the prospective study were enrolled through a virtual design, were aged roughly 18 to 100 years, and lived in about 25 United States geographic areas. Cohort assignment in the prospective study relied on participant-reported clinical history from a screening survey and a study questionnaire. Each participant in the prospective study had whole blood, serum and a nasopharyngeal or oropharyngeal swab collected by mobile phlebotomists. Participants in the prospective study had the option to provide additional blood draws and questionnaires over a roughly 2-month period. Before DNA extraction, prospective study blood samples were shipped either frozen or at room temperature.

This TCR was recovered from a woman aged 25 to 39 with acute COVID-19. Here the chain combines TRBV6-5 and TRBJ2-1, and 13 junction bases match TRBD2. Input material: PBMCs or T cells enriched from blood (not recorded which). The CDR3 reads CASSRTSGGANEQFF. Read as DNA, the sequence is TGTGCCAGCAGTCGAACTAGCGGGGGGGCCAATGAGCAGTTCTTC.